This T cell receptor (beta chain) was observed in a study of T cells in Graves' hyperthyroidism and ophthalmopathy. Exclusion of patients followed from uncontrolled infection, other autoimmune disease, pregnancy or lactation. Based on clinical symptoms, serum thyroxine and TRAb, thyroid ultrasound and orbital computed tomography, diagnoses were reached. RNA transcripts served as the template for amplifying TCR beta CDR3 regions. RT-PCR in the first round (using the HTBI primer set) targeted the TCR CDR3. TCRdb reanalysed the multiplex PCR reads using MiXCR and keeps one entry per CDR3 protein. Found here are 600,000 or so distinct CDR3 sequences, roughly 14% of them singletons; the top ten hold under 15%. Germline values: CDR1 MNHNS, CDR2 SASEGT. The J segment lost 5 bases and the V segment lost 6 bases, leaving 9 bases of the junction unmatched. The CDR3 runs to 15 residues.

The rearrangement links TRBV6-1 to TRBJ2-3, with 9 bases that match TRBD1. The sequence was obtained from a woman aged 45 to 65 with Graves' ophthalmopathy. Sequencing was carried out using blood. CDR3 nucleotides: TGTGCCAGCAGCCTTAACAGGGGGCGATTAGATACGCAGTATTTT. This codes for CASSLNRGRLDTQYF.